The 18 T cell receptor beta chains presented below share a single source sample, sequenced in a study of blood T cell repertoires in COVID-19. Only in-frame clones appear in the TCRdb table, and some are missing; sequencing was by immunoSEQ multiplex PCR. The table lists over 300,000 clones, roughly 85% of them singletons, with just over 7% in the top ten. Material for sequencing was peripheral blood. Receptors originate from a human donor in a cohort sampled during active COVID-19.

The chain employs TRBV9 and TRBJ1-1, with TRBD1 as a possible D gene (5 bases). Germline V CDR1 and CDR2: SGDLS, YYNGEE. Between the trimmed V and J ends, which lost 1 base and 5 bases, there was a span of 18 bases. This CDR3 region has 16 residues. The CDR3 nucleotides are TGTGCCAGCAGCGTACGGGCAGGGAATTCTCGGACTGAAGCTTTCTTT. Its translation: CASSVRAGNSRTEAFF.

The chain recombines TRBV27 with TRBJ2-1; 9 bases are shared with TRBD1. The CDR3 runs to 11 residues. J lost 9 bases, V lost 8 bases, and 2 bases had no gene match. Germline V gene lookup returns CDR1 MNHEY and CDR2 SMNVEV (reference sequence). The CDR3 nucleotides are TGTGCCAGCGGGGACAGGGCTGAGCAGTTCTTC. It translates to CASGDRAEQFF.

The chain couples TRBV7-9 to TRBJ1-1; perhaps TRBD1 as D (5 bases). The CDR3 has 17 amino acids. The germline V gene encodes CDR1 SEHNR and CDR2 FQNEAQ (reference sequence). Trimming removed 5 bases from V and 5 bases from J, with 24 bases in between. This CDR3 reads CASSLNDIWAGNTEAFF. CDR3 nucleotides: TGTGCCAGCAGCCTTAACGATATATGGGCAGGGAATACTGAAGCTTTCTTT.

This chain links TRBV6-5 with TRBJ1-4, with a tentative D call TRBD1 (5 bases). The CDR3 runs 13 residues. Germline V gene sequence: CDR1 MNHEY, CDR2 SVGAGI. Trimming pared 5 bases from V and 7 bases from J, leaving 11 bases between. The CDR3 is CASSRGLGEKLFF. The CDR3 coding sequence is TGTGCCAGCAGTAGGGGCCTTGGTGAAAAACTGTTTTTT.

This chain connects TRBV5-5 to TRBJ1-1, with D tentatively TRBD1 (5 bases). Germline values: CDR1 SGHKS, CDR2 YYEKEE (reference sequence). CDR3 length: 14 amino acids. Trimming shortened V by 4 bases and J by 4 bases, and 14 bases separated the two germline ends. The CDR3 spells CASSPGREITEAFF. Here the CDR3 DNA reads TGTGCCAGCAGCCCAGGGAGGGAAATCACTGAAGCTTTCTTT. Full variable domain (rest looked up from reference TRBV5-5 and TRBJ1-1): DAGVTQSPTHLIKTRGQQVTLRCSPISGHKSVSWYQQVLGQGPQFIFQYYEKEERGRGNFPDRFSARQFPNYSSELNVNALLLGDSALYLCASSPGREITEAFFGQGTRLTVV.

J is TRBJ1-1 and V is TRBV5-8; D may be TRBD1 (6 bases). The CDR3 loop spans 17 amino acids. Germline V CDR1 and CDR2: SGHTS, YDEGEE. Trimming left V 2 bases short and J 0 bases short, with 17 bases between. The CDR3 coding sequence is TGTGCCAGCAGCTTACTGAGGGGGTTCAATTTGAACACTGAAGCTTTCTTT. It is translated as CASSLLRGFNLNTEAFF.

The rearrangement uses TRBV3-1 (or the pseudogene TRBV3-2) and TRBJ1-2, with a weak D call TRBD1 (5 bases). Per the germline V gene, CDR1 is LGHDT and CDR2 is YNNKEL (reference sequence). The CDR3 has 15 amino acids. V lost 0 bases, J lost 8 bases, and 16 bases lay in between. CDR3 sequence (DNA): TGTGCCAGCAGCCAAGAAGTAGGGGATCCAAGAGGCTACACCTTC. It is translated as CASSQEVGDPRGYTF.

This clone is a singleton in its sample. The chain recombines TRBV24-1 with TRBJ1-2; D may be TRBD1 (6 bases). CDR1 is KGHDR and CDR2 is SFDVKD in the germline V gene. V shed 4 bases and J shed 5 bases, with 13 bases lying between them. The length of the CDR3 is 14 residues. The CDR3 nucleotides read TGTGCCACCAGTGAAAAGACAGGTTTTTATGGCTACACCTTC. It yields the protein CATSEKTGFYGYTF.

This clone turned up a few times. The genes are TRBV9 and TRBJ2-5, with a tentative D call TRBD2 (5 bases). V was cut by 0 bases and J by 2 bases, with 14 bases left in between. Germline values: CDR1 SGDLS, CDR2 YYNGEE. The CDR3 sequence is 16 residues long. CDR3 nucleotides: TGTGCCAGCAGCGTAGGGGTCGGGGAAATACAAGAGACCCAGTACTTC. It encodes CASSVGVGEIQETQYF.

V and J are TRBV11-2 and TRBJ2-1; 7 bases line up with TRBD1. This CDR3 spans 15 amino acids. Germline V gene data show CDR1 as SGHAT and CDR2 as FQNNGV. Unmatched junction bases numbered 13, after V lost 6 bases and J lost 8 bases. The DNA of the CDR3 is TGTGCCAGCAGTTTCCCGGGACAGCCCTGGGATGAGCAGTTCTTC. Translation gives CASSFPGQPWDEQFF.

The chain joins TRBV6-5 to TRBJ1-5, with no clear D. This CDR3 region has 13 residues. Germline V lookup: CDR1 MNHEY, CDR2 SVGAGI. V gave up 2 bases and J gave up 7 bases, with 9 bases separating them. DNA of the CDR3: TGTGCCAGCAGTTACGGAGGGTCACAGCCCCAGCATTTT. Protein: CASSYGGSQPQHF.

The V and J genes are TRBV3-1 (or the pseudogene TRBV3-2) and TRBJ1-5; no firm D call. Germline V gene data show CDR1 as LGHDT and CDR2 as YNNKEL (reference sequence). The V end lost 4 bases, the J end lost 4 bases, and 5 bases lay between the germline ends. This CDR3 region has 12 residues. CDR3 protein: CASSLLNQPQHF. CDR3 bases: TGTGCCAGCAGCCTATTAAATCAGCCCCAGCATTTT.

The chain carries TRBV11-2 and TRBJ1-2, with a tentative D call TRBD1 (5 bases). This CDR3 is 13 amino acids long. Germline CDR1 SGHAT, CDR2 FQNNGV. V lost 5 bases and J 3 bases, leaving 10 bases between the germline ends. Here the CDR3 reads CASSQGLDYGYTF. CDR3 nucleotides: TGTGCCAGCAGCCAGGGACTAGACTATGGCTACACCTTC.

The rearrangement joins TRBV6-4 to TRBJ1-2, with TRBD1 identical over 10 bases. The trim removed 6 bases at V and 11 bases at J, leaving 15 bases unmatched. Germline V gene sequence: CDR1 MRHNA, CDR2 SNTAGT. This CDR3 is built from 15 residues. In DNA form, the CDR3 reads TGTGCCAGCAGACACAAAGCCGGGACAGGGGCTACGTACACCTTC. Its protein product is CASRHKAGTGATYTF.

The chain carries TRBV15 and TRBJ1-5, with TRBD1 matching over 8 bases. V shed 8 bases and J 4 bases; nucleotides not matched to a gene: 7. Germline lookup yields CDR1 LNHNV and CDR2 YYDKDF (reference sequence). There are 14 residues in the CDR3. CDR3 nucleotide sequence: TGTGCCACCTCCGCGACAGGGGTGAATCAGCCCCAGCATTTT. It specifies CATSATGVNQPQHF. The full variable domain, rest sourced from reference TRBV15 and TRBJ1-5, is DAMVIQNPRYQVTQFGKPVTLSCSQTLNHNVMYWYQQKSSQAPKLLFHYYDKDFNNEADTPDNFQSRRPNTSFCFLDIRSPGLGDTAMYLCATSATGVNQPQHFGDGTRLSIL.

The CDR3, as DNA: TGTGCCAGCTCACTAACAGGGGGCACCGGGGAGCTGTTTTTT. It translates to CASSLTGGTGELFF. The rearrangement uses TRBV18 and TRBJ2-2; TRBD1 aligns across 8 bases. CDR3 length: 14 amino acids. CDR1 and CDR2 from the germline V gene are KGHSH and LQKENI. Trimming removed 4 bases from V and 4 bases from J; junction bases left unmatched: 2.

The chain couples TRBV3-1 (or the pseudogene TRBV3-2) to TRBJ1-6, with no clear D. The CDR3 consists of 13 residues. CDR1 and CDR2 (germline): LGHDT, YNNKEL (reference sequence). V lost 4 bases and J lost 8, with 9 bases in between. CDR3 loop: CASSREVYSPLHF. The CDR3 region has the DNA TGTGCCAGCAGCCGCGAGGTATATTCACCCCTCCACTTT.

CDR3 residues: CASSLGLGGYGYTF. The CDR3 DNA is TGTGCCAGCAGCTTAGGTCTGGGAGGGTATGGCTACACCTTC. The V gene is TRBV11-2, the J gene TRBJ1-2; D remains unclear. V was trimmed by 1 base and J by 5 bases, leaving 11 bases between them. Germline V gives CDR1 SGHAT, CDR2 FQNNGV. The CDR3 contains 14 residues.